The sequence of this T cell receptor (beta chain) was determined in a study of high-grade serous ovarian cancer treatment subgroups. Tumor samples were taken before definitive surgery or chemotherapy. The CDR3 runs 14 residues. V shed 6 bases and J shed 3 bases, with 11 bases lying between them. Germline V CDR1 and CDR2: LGHNA, YSLEER. This table comes from immunoSEQ multiplex PCR, and its TCRdb copy is limited to in-frame clones, with some not included. The sample shows thousands of clones, about four fifths of them seen only once. Points on this clone: Its target is unknown.

Whole-study results and caveats: Without spatial data, bulk sequencing limits insight into HGSC tumor diversity. CDR1 and CDR2 were left unanalyzed; analyses focused on CDR3.

This TCR came from a human donor with high-grade serous ovarian cancer. Sequences were obtained from tumor tissue. The chain has TRBV4-3 and TRBJ2-2; unclear D gene. As DNA, the CDR3 is TGCGCCAGCAGTATCAATCGGGACACCGGGGAGCTGTTTTTT. This encodes CASSINRDTGELFF.